A selection of T cell receptor beta chains follows, all from one sample in a study of blood T cell repertoires in COVID-19. Clones were read by immunoSEQ multiplex PCR, and TCRdb kept only the in-frame ones, dropping some. The sample has about 230,000 clones; around four fifths are singletons. The sequenced material came from peripheral blood. The receptors derive from a woman aged 65 to 85 with active or convalescent COVID-19. Each CDR3 is given with its conserved first and last residue. Fields, in order: V gene, J gene, D gene, clone size, CDR3 DNA, CDR3 protein. D genes are given only for firm matches. The listing skips clone size in some rows; elsewhere it reads once, few, many or a size class.

v_gene: TRBV6-5; j_gene: TRBJ2-5; d_gene: TRBD1; abundance: -; CDR3nt: TGTGCCAGCAGTTACTTCGGGACAGGGGGCCGAGAGACCCAGTACTTC; CDR3aa: CASSYFGTGGRETQYF
v_gene: TRBV28; j_gene: TRBJ1-5; d_gene: -; abundance: -; CDR3nt: TGTGCCAGCAGGCAGGGGAACAATCAGCCCCAGCATTTT; CDR3aa: CASRQGNNQPQHF
v_gene: TRBV25-1; j_gene: TRBJ2-5; d_gene: TRBD1; abundance: -; CDR3nt: TGTGCCAGCAGTGAATATCCCGCTTCTACAGGGGATGAGACCCAGTACTTC; CDR3aa: CASSEYPASTGDETQYF
v_gene: TRBV5-1; j_gene: TRBJ2-7; d_gene: TRBD2; abundance: -; CDR3nt: TGCGCCAGCACACGAACTAGCGGGAGGTCCTACGAGCAGTACTTC; CDR3aa: CASTRTSGRSYEQYF
v_gene: TRBV12-3/TRBV12-4; j_gene: TRBJ2-2; d_gene: -; abundance: -; CDR3nt: TGTGCCAGCAGATACTACACCGGGGAGCTGTTTTTT; CDR3aa: CASRYYTGELFF
v_gene: TRBV5-4; j_gene: TRBJ1-1; d_gene: -; abundance: many; CDR3nt: TGTGCCAGCAGCATGGACTGGAACACTGAAGCTTTCTTT; CDR3aa: CASSMDWNTEAFF
v_gene: TRBV19; j_gene: TRBJ1-2; d_gene: TRBD1; abundance: -; CDR3nt: TGTGCCAGTAGTTCCAGGACAGGAGCTAACTATGGCTACACCTTC; CDR3aa: CASSSRTGANYGYTF
v_gene: TRBV6-9; j_gene: TRBJ2-1; d_gene: TRBD2; abundance: -; CDR3nt: TGTGCCAACCAACTAGCGGGAGGCGGGGGTGAGCAGTTCTTC; CDR3aa: CANQLAGGGGEQFF
v_gene: TRBV5-1; j_gene: TRBJ2-1; d_gene: -; abundance: -; CDR3nt: TGCGCCAGCAGCGTGGTCGCTAGTCATGAGCAGTTCTTC; CDR3aa: CASSVVASHEQFF
v_gene: TRBV4-1; j_gene: TRBJ2-5; d_gene: -; abundance: few; CDR3nt: TGCGCCAGCAGCCAAGAAGGGGCCCAAGAGACCCAGTACTTC; CDR3aa: CASSQEGAQETQYF
v_gene: TRBV4-3; j_gene: TRBJ1-6; d_gene: -; abundance: -; CDR3nt: TGCGCCAGCAGCCTAGACCCGATCAGCTCCTATAATTCACCCCTCCACTTT; CDR3aa: CASSLDPISSYNSPLHF
v_gene: TRBV28; j_gene: TRBJ1-2; d_gene: TRBD1; abundance: -; CDR3nt: TGTGCCAGCAGTTTAGGGACAGGGGGGGTCTATGGCTACACCTTC; CDR3aa: CASSLGTGGVYGYTF
v_gene: TRBV6-1; j_gene: TRBJ1-2; d_gene: -; abundance: few; CDR3nt: TGTGCCAGCAGTGAAGGACAAGCAGGGCGCTATGGCTACACCTTC; CDR3aa: CASSEGQAGRYGYTF
v_gene: TRBV6-5; j_gene: TRBJ1-6; d_gene: -; abundance: -; CDR3nt: TGTGCCAGCCAAACAGGGAATTCACCCCTCCACTTT; CDR3aa: CASQTGNSPLHF
v_gene: TRBV4-2; j_gene: TRBJ2-1; d_gene: TRBD2; abundance: once; CDR3nt: TGTGCCAGCAGCCAAGAAGTCCTAGCGGTATCCTACAATGAGCAGTTCTTC; CDR3aa: CASSQEVLAVSYNEQFF
v_gene: TRBV7-2; j_gene: TRBJ1-4; d_gene: -; abundance: -; CDR3nt: TGTGCCAGCAGCACAGACAGTACAACTAATGAAAAACTGTTTTTT; CDR3aa: CASSTDSTTNEKLFF
v_gene: TRBV6-5; j_gene: TRBJ1-1; d_gene: -; abundance: -; CDR3nt: TGTGCCAGCAGTTACTCAGGGGGGGTAGCTTTCTTT; CDR3aa: CASSYSGGVAFF
v_gene: TRBV7-2; j_gene: TRBJ1-6; d_gene: TRBD1; abundance: -; CDR3nt: TGTGCCAGCAGCTTAGCGCTCGGGACAGTTCATTCACCCCTCCACTTT; CDR3aa: CASSLALGTVHSPLHF
v_gene: TRBV5-1; j_gene: TRBJ2-3; d_gene: -; abundance: -; CDR3nt: TGCGCCAGCAGCCCCGGGAGCACAGATACGCAGTATTTT; CDR3aa: CASSPGSTDTQYF
v_gene: TRBV28; j_gene: TRBJ2-7; d_gene: -; abundance: -; CDR3nt: TGTGCCAGCAGTTTCCCAACTGAGCCCCTAACCTTCTACGAGCAGTACTTC; CDR3aa: CASSFPTEPLTFYEQYF
v_gene: TRBV7-7; j_gene: TRBJ2-5; d_gene: TRBD1; abundance: -; CDR3nt: TGTGCCAGCAGCCAACGGGACAGGGGGCCCGAGACCCAGTACTTC; CDR3aa: CASSQRDRGPETQYF
v_gene: TRBV19; j_gene: TRBJ2-7; d_gene: TRBD1; abundance: -; CDR3nt: TGTGCCAGTGCCGACCGACAGGGCTACGAGCAGTACTTC; CDR3aa: CASADRQGYEQYF
v_gene: TRBV2; j_gene: TRBJ1-1; d_gene: TRBD1; abundance: -; CDR3nt: TGTGCCAGCAGGGGACAGGAGTACACTGAAGCTTTCTTT; CDR3aa: CASRGQEYTEAFF
v_gene: TRBV27; j_gene: TRBJ2-3; d_gene: -; abundance: -; CDR3nt: TGTGCCAGCAGTCTGCAGTGGCTGAGCACAGATACGCAGTATTTT; CDR3aa: CASSLQWLSTDTQYF
v_gene: TRBV11-3; j_gene: TRBJ2-1; d_gene: -; abundance: -; CDR3nt: TGTGCCAGCAGCTTGGCACGGGGTTCCTACAATGAGCAGTTCTTC; CDR3aa: CASSLARGSYNEQFF
v_gene: TRBV25-1; j_gene: TRBJ2-2; d_gene: TRBD2; abundance: -; CDR3nt: TGTGCCAGCCAAACTGGGGAGCGGGAGGCCGACACCGGGGAGCTGTTTTTT; CDR3aa: CASQTGEREADTGELFF
v_gene: TRBV19; j_gene: TRBJ1-1; d_gene: -; abundance: -; CDR3nt: TGTGCCAGTAGTCCCGACAGAGTGAACACTGAAGCTTTCTTT; CDR3aa: CASSPDRVNTEAFF
v_gene: TRBV6-5; j_gene: TRBJ1-2; d_gene: -; abundance: -; CDR3nt: TGTGCCAGCAGATATTGGGGCAGTACTAACTATGGCTACACCTTC; CDR3aa: CASRYWGSTNYGYTF
v_gene: TRBV12-3/TRBV12-4; j_gene: TRBJ2-5; d_gene: -; abundance: -; CDR3nt: TGTGCCAGCAGACTCGACAGGCGAGAGACCCAGTACTTC; CDR3aa: CASRLDRRETQYF
v_gene: TRBV5-1; j_gene: TRBJ2-5; d_gene: TRBD1; abundance: -; CDR3nt: TGCGCCAGCAGCTTGATGGACAGGGGTGAGACCCAGTACTTC; CDR3aa: CASSLMDRGETQYF
v_gene: TRBV5-1; j_gene: TRBJ2-1; d_gene: TRBD2; abundance: -; CDR3nt: TGCGCCAGCAGCCCACTAGCGGCCCCACCTAGTGAGCAGTTCTTC; CDR3aa: CASSPLAAPPSEQFF
v_gene: TRBV14; j_gene: TRBJ2-1; d_gene: -; abundance: -; CDR3nt: TGTGCCAGCAGCCACCGAGGGATGCTCGACTTGAGTGAGCAGTTCTTC; CDR3aa: CASSHRGMLDLSEQFF
v_gene: TRBV19; j_gene: TRBJ2-3; d_gene: TRBD2; abundance: -; CDR3nt: TGTGCCAGTAGGGGAGGGAGCACAGATACGCAGTATTTT; CDR3aa: CASRGGSTDTQYF
v_gene: TRBV19; j_gene: TRBJ1-1; d_gene: -; abundance: few; CDR3nt: TGTGCCAGTAGTACCCCCGTTTTGACGAGGATTAACACTGAAGCTTTCTTT; CDR3aa: CASSTPVLTRINTEAFF
v_gene: TRBV7-7; j_gene: TRBJ2-5; d_gene: TRBD2; abundance: few; CDR3nt: TGTGCCATCGGAGGGGGACTAGCGGGAGGGCAGGAGACCCAGTACTTC; CDR3aa: CAIGGGLAGGQETQYF
v_gene: TRBV12-3/TRBV12-4; j_gene: TRBJ2-3; d_gene: -; abundance: -; CDR3nt: TGTGCCAGCAGCCCTAGGTACATCAGGCAGTATTTT; CDR3aa: CASSPRYIRQYF
v_gene: TRBV7-6; j_gene: TRBJ2-5; d_gene: TRBD2; abundance: -; CDR3nt: TGTGCCAGCAGCTCAGGAAGCGGGGTCCCCATGAAGACCCAGTACTTC; CDR3aa: CASSSGSGVPMKTQYF
v_gene: TRBV5-1; j_gene: TRBJ1-6; d_gene: -; abundance: -; CDR3nt: TGCGCCAGCAGCTTGCAGAATTCACCCCTCCACTTT; CDR3aa: CASSLQNSPLHF
v_gene: TRBV7-9; j_gene: TRBJ1-4; d_gene: -; abundance: -; CDR3nt: TGTGCCAGCAGCGTGTCGCCAGGGGCACTTAATGAAAAACTGTTTTTT; CDR3aa: CASSVSPGALNEKLFF
v_gene: TRBV12-2; j_gene: TRBJ2-7; d_gene: -; abundance: -; CDR3nt: TGTGCAAGTCGCTTAGCATACTCAACCCGGGACTTCACCTACGAGCAGTACTTC; CDR3aa: CASRLAYSTRDFTYEQYF
v_gene: TRBV6-6; j_gene: TRBJ1-2; d_gene: -; abundance: -; CDR3nt: TGTGCCAGCAGTTACGAAAACGGTAACTATGGCTACACCTTC; CDR3aa: CASSYENGNYGYTF
v_gene: TRBV30; j_gene: TRBJ1-3; d_gene: -; abundance: -; CDR3nt: TGTGCCTGGAGTTCCATCTCTGGAAACACCATATATTTT; CDR3aa: CAWSSISGNTIYF
v_gene: TRBV7-8; j_gene: TRBJ2-3; d_gene: TRBD2; abundance: -; CDR3nt: TGTGCCAGCAGCTTCGCTAGCGGGAGGGATACGCAGTATTTT; CDR3aa: CASSFASGRDTQYF